This T cell receptor (beta chain) was profiled in a study of CD8+CD57+ T cells in acquired aplastic anemia. Whole-study context: The sorted CD4+ and CD8+ cells yielded an average approximately 3 ug of DNA. Study-wide results and caveats: Patients and controls shared 25 to 30 CD8+ CDR3 sequences, which appeared highly expressed in patients and within their immunodominant clones.

Genomic DNA, serving as template, underwent TCR beta VDJ and CDR3 profiling. One entry per CDR3 protein, called by TCRdb with MiXCR from the reads. Here the sample spans more than 150,000 distinct CDR3 sequences, approximately 48% being singletons. V dropped 11 bases and J dropped 10 bases, with 22 bases sitting between them. Germline CDR1 and CDR2: LNHDA and SQIVND (reference sequence). This CDR3 is built from 13 residues. In its sample, this clonotype was seen a few times. Its antigen is unknown. Individuals selected for sequencing had exhibited CD8+CD57+ cell expansion on flow cytometry. Each patient carried a diagnosis of severe acquired aplastic anemia. Therapy had not been given to patients before blood sampling.

The receptor's source is a human donor with aplastic anemia. V gene TRBV19 combines with J gene TRBJ2-3, with D perhaps TRBD2 (6 bases). The sample comprised sorted CD4+, CD8+, or CD8+CD57+ T cells (not recorded which) from PBMCs. The CDR3 loop is CAWSPSGAGAQYF. The CDR3 nucleotides read TGTGCCTGGAGTCCCTCGGGAGCGGGTGCGCAGTATTTT.